Detailed here is one TCR beta chain. Many counts were recorded for this clonotype. The antigen this receptor binds is unknown. No base quality values were provided; no much bigger clone lies one nucleotide off. CDR1 is given as MNHEY and CDR2 as SVGEGT, both from the germline V gene. Trimming takes 4 bases from V and 2 bases from J, and the germline ends sit 10 bases apart. CDR3 length: 14 amino acids, cysteine to phenylalanine. The retained sequence is limited to the CDR3, 42 bases, with the frame set at the first base. This record comes from a study of identical twins (dated by TCRdb to about 2016). Regarding the study in general: TCR alpha and beta repertoires from monozygotic twins, unrelated adults of various ages and cord blood were deep-sequenced to test whether fetal clonotypes persist. To rule out contamination, replicate twin experiments were performed at different times with different library preparation protocols. Findings and caveats that apply to the study as a whole: Recombination models systematically underestimated out-of-frame TCR alpha sharing in monozygotic twins but agreed with sharing between unrelated individuals. Zero-insertion analyses could be partly confounded by invariant T cells such as MAIT and iNKT, although diverse VJ usage argued against such confounding for most clonotypes. In beta out-of-frame sequences, excess twin sharing was weaker, because having fewer shared sequences lowered the signal-to-noise ratio. Abundant cord blood beta clonotypes carried fewer insertions; young adult naive repertoires showed a weaker similar trend, while memory repertoires showed none. Compared with coincidental sharing between unrelated individuals, out-of-frame TCR alpha sequences shared between twins showed an excess of sequences with low generation probability. Because the same donors could not be followed over many years, conclusions were based on cross-sectional statistical analysis.

Library creation used 5' RACE. The instrument given in TCRdb is Illumina HiSeq 2000. A universal primer binding site was introduced by template switching, and a unique molecular identifier was present in the final cDNA, enabling accurate counting of TCR cDNA molecules. Specific primers in the conserved constant-segment region were used to synthesize first-strand cDNA for TCR alpha and beta chains. To control for contamination, every cDNA library carried two barcodes: a SMART-Mk sample barcode plus Illumina barcodes. TruSeq adapter sequences along with Illumina sample barcodes were introduced in two successive PCR steps. Sequencing of the TCR alpha and beta cDNA libraries was done on the Illumina HiSeq platform using custom primers. The authors' analysis ran thus. MiGEC was used to process raw reads and extract unique molecular identifiers, and MiXCR was used to find CDR3 positions. Recombination models were inferred per individual with the repgenHMM and IGoR tools using an EM algorithm. Shared clonotype analysis was performed with the tcR package in R, normalizing sharing by the product of cloneset sizes. To study raw recombination without the effects of thymic and clonal selection, out-of-frame nonproductive sequences were analyzed. TCRdb reprocessing: public reads trimmed at Q25 with fastp, clones called with MiXCR, in-frame beta chains kept. Identical CDR3 proteins give one entry, which carries the most common genes and DNA. These V and J calls are TCRdb output, not the study's own analysis. The sample contains 200,000 to 250,000 distinct CDR3 sequences, approximately 7% of them found a single time. Roughly 3.9% of the sample is taken by the ten largest.

Every donor was a healthy Caucasian. The twin cohort consisted of three pairs of female monozygotic twins, all aged roughly 18 to 30 years. Using Miltenyi CD45RO+ enrichment and human naive T-cell isolation kits, memory (CD45RO+) and naive T cells were isolated from PBMC. This same sample was also taken into another study, of yellow fever vaccine responses in identical twins. As that second study puts it: According to the authors, the vaccine-induced T cell response in identical twins seemed to be partly convergent and partly specific to each individual. In identical twins, the study followed T cell clones that responded to the vaccine with precision.

The sequenced sample was memory (CD45RO+) T cells sorted from blood. The sample's cell subset or site label, decoded: CD45RO+ enriched T cells. The chain was built from TRBV6-2 or TRBV6-3 and TRBJ2-3, with the D gene not confidently named. The clonotype was recovered from a woman aged 18-29 years in good health. The CDR3 corresponds to CASSFSGPTDTQYF. DNA sequence: TGTGCCAGCAGTTTTAGTGGGCCCACAGATACGCAGTATTTT.